A single T cell receptor beta chain is shown here with its context. The data belong to a study of blood T cell repertoires in COVID-19. Study details: COVID-19 samples, acute and convalescent, were from the United States, Italy and Spain. T cells, B-cell-depleted T cells, or PBMCs supplied cDNA or gDNA.

Looked up from germline, CDR1 is SEHNR and CDR2 is FQNEAQ (reference sequence). The length of the CDR3 is 17 residues. The J segment lost 5 bases and the V segment lost 3 bases, leaving 15 bases of the junction unmatched. The authors' processing: The assay estimated nucleated cells by amplifying reference gene primers. The method was immunoSEQ multiplex PCR; TCRdb's version includes in-frame clones alone and lacks a portion of them. V, J and clone size are taken as reported in that table, and D and trimming were inferred from the DNA itself. The data contain about 97,000 clones, about 89% of them seen just once; the ten biggest clones take up about 9.9%.

The sequence was obtained from a woman in her twenties or thirties with acute or convalescent COVID-19. This chain connects TRBV7-9 to TRBJ1-1; 7 bases fit TRBD1. Sequencing was carried out using peripheral blood. DNA of the CDR3: TGTGCCAGCAGCTTTCCCCTGGGGGCAGGGGGAGAGACTGAAGCTTTCTTT. Its protein product is CASSFPLGAGGETEAFF.